This T cell receptor (beta chain) stems from a study of cytomegalovirus exposure and HLA in healthy donors. Germline assignment: CDR1 SGHRS and CDR2 YFSETQ. Trimming left V 5 bases short and J 5 bases short, with 21 bases between. CDR3 length: 16 amino acids. This clone was seen more than once but under ten times. The PCR employed 60 Vbeta primers together with 13 Jbeta primers. Profiling relied on immunoSEQ multiplex PCR, and the TCRdb table lists in-frame clones only, not all of them. Among about 160,000 clones listed, roughly 80% were seen once. The gene calls are TRBV5-1 and TRBJ2-3; perhaps TRBD2 as D (5 bases). The source material was PBMCs. The TCR was taken from a woman in her 30s in good health and CMV-seronegative. The CDR3 coding sequence is TGCGCCAGCAGTCCGGAGGCTGGTGGACCGGGAGATACGCAGTATTTT. Translating it yields CASSPEAGGPGDTQYF.